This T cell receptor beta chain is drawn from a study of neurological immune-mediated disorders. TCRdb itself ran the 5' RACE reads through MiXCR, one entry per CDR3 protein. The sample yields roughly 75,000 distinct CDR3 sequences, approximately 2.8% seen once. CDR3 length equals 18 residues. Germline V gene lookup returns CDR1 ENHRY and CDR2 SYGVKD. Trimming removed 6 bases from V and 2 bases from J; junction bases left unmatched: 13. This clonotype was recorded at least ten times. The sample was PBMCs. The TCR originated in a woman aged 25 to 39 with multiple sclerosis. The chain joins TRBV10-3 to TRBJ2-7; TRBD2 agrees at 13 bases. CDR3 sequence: CAIRTTPRLAGGTYEQYF. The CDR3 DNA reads TGTGCCATCAGGACCACCCCTAGACTAGCGGGAGGTACCTACGAGCAGTACTTC.